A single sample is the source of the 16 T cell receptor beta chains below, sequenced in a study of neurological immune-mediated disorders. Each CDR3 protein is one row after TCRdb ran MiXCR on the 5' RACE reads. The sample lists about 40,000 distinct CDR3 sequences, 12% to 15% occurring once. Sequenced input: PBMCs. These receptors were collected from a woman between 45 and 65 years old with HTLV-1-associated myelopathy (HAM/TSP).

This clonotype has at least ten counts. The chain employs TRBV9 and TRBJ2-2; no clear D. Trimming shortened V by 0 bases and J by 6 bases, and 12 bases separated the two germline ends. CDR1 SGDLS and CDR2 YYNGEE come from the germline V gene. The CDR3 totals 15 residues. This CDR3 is CASSVGTVAPGELFF. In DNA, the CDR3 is TGTGCCAGCAGCGTAGGAACCGTGGCCCCCGGGGAGCTGTTTTTT.

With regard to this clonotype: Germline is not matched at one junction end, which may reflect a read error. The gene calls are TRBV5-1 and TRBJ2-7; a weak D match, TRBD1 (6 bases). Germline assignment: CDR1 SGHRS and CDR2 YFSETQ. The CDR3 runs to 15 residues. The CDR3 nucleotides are TGCACCAGCATCTGGGACACGGCCTCGGGCTACGAGCAGTACTTC. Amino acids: CTSIWDTASGYEQYF.

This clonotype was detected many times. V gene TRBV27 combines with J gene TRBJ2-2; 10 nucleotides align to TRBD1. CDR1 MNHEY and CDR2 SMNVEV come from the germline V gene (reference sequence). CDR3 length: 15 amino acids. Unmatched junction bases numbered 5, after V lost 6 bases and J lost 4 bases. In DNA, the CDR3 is TGTGCCAGCAGCGACAGGGGGCCGGGCACCGGGGAGCTGTTTTTT. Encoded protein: CASSDRGPGTGELFF.

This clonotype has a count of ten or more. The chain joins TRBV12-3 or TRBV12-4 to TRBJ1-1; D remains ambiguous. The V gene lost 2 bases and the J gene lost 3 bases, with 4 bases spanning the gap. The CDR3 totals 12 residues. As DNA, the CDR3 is TGTGCCAGCAGTTTAACCTACACTGAAGCTTTCTTT. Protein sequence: CASSLTYTEAFF.

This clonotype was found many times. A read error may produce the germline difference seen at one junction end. The CDR3 loop reads CAISESDRGGETQYF. The CDR3 DNA reads TGTGCCATCAGCGAGTCCGACAGGGGGGGAGAGACCCAGTACTTC. The chain uses TRBV10-3 and TRBJ2-5; 9 positions match TRBD1. Germline-derived CDR1 and CDR2 are ENHRY and SYGVKD. This CDR3 is 15 amino acids long.

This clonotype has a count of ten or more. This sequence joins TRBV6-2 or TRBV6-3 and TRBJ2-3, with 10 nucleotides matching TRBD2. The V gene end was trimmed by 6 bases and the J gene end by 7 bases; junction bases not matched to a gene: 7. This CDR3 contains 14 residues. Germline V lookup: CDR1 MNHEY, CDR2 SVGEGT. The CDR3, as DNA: TGTGCCAGCAGAGCGGGGGGGCCTTTAAATACGCAGTATTTT. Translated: CASRAGGPLNTQYF.

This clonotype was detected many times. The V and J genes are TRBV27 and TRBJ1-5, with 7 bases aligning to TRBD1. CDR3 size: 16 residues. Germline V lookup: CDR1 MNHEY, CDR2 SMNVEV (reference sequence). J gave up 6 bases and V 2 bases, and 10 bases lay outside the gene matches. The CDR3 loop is CASSLKGDRDGQPQHF. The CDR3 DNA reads TGTGCCAGCAGTTTAAAGGGCGACAGGGACGGTCAGCCCCAGCATTTT.

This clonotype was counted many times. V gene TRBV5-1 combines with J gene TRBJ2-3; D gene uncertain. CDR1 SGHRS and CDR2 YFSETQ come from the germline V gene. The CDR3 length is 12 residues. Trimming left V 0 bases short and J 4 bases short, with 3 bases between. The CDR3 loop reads CASSLVADTQYF. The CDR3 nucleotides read TGCGCCAGCAGCTTGGTAGCAGATACGCAGTATTTT. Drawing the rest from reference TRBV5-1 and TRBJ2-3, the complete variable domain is KAGVTQTPRYLIKTRGQQVTLSCSPISGHRSVSWYQQTPGQGLQFLFEYFSETQRNKGNFPGRFSGRQFSNSRSEMNVSTLELGDSALYLCASSLVADTQYFGPGTRLTVL.

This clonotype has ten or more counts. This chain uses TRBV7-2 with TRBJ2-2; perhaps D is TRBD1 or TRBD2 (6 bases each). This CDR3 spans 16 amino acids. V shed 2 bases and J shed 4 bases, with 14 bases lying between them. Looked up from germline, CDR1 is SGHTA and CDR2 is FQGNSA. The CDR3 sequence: CASSLRRGASTGELFF. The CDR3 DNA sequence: TGTGCCAGCAGCTTACGAAGGGGGGCGAGCACCGGGGAGCTGTTTTTT.

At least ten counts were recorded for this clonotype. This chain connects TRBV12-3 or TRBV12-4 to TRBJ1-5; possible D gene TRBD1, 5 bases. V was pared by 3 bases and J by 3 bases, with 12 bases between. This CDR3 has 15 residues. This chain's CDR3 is CASSFAGTNNQPQHF. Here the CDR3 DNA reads TGTGCCAGCAGTTTCGCAGGGACCAACAATCAGCCCCAGCATTTT.

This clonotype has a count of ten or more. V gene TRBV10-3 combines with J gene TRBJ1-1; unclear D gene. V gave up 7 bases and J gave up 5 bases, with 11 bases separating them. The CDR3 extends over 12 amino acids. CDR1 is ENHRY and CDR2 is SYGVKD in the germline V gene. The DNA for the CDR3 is TGTGCCATCAAGGCGGAGAGGACTGAAGCTTTCTTT. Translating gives CAIKAERTEAFF.

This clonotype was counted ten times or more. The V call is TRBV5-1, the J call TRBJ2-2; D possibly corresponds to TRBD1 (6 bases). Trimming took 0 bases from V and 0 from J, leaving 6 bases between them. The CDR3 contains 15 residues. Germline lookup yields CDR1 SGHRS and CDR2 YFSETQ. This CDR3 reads CASSLDRANTGELFF. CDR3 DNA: TGCGCCAGCAGCTTGGACAGGGCGAACACCGGGGAGCTGTTTTTT. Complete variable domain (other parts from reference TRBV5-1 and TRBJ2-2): KAGVTQTPRYLIKTRGQQVTLSCSPISGHRSVSWYQQTPGQGLQFLFEYFSETQRNKGNFPGRFSGRQFSNSRSEMNVSTLELGDSALYLCASSLDRANTGELFFGEGSRLTVL.

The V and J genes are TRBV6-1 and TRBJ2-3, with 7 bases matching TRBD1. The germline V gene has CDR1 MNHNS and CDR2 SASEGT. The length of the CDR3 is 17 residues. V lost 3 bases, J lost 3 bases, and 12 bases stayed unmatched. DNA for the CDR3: TGTGCCAGCAGTGACCCTTGGACAGGACTTAGAACAGATACGCAGTATTTT. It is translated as CASSDPWTGLRTDTQYF.

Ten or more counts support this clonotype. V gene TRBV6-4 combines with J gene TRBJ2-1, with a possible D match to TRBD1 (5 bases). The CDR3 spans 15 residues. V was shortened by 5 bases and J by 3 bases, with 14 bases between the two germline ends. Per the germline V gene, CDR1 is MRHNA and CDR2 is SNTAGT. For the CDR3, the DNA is TGTGCCAGCAGTCGGTCGCAGGGTGACTACAATGAGCAGTTCTTC. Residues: CASSRSQGDYNEQFF.

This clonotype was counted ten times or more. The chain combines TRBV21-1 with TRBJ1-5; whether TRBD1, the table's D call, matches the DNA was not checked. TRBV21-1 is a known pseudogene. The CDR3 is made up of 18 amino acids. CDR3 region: CASSKGARDGGLNQPQHF. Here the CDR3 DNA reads TGTGCCAGCAGCAAAGGGGCAAGGGACGGGGGGCTCAATCAGCCCCAGCATTTT.

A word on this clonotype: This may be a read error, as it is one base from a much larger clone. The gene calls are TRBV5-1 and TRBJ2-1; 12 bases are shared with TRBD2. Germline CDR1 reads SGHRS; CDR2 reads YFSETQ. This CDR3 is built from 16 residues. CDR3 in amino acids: CASSSLAGGVGNKQFF. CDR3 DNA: TGCGCCAGCAGCTCCCTAGCGGGGGGGGTCGGCAATAAGCAGTTCTTC.